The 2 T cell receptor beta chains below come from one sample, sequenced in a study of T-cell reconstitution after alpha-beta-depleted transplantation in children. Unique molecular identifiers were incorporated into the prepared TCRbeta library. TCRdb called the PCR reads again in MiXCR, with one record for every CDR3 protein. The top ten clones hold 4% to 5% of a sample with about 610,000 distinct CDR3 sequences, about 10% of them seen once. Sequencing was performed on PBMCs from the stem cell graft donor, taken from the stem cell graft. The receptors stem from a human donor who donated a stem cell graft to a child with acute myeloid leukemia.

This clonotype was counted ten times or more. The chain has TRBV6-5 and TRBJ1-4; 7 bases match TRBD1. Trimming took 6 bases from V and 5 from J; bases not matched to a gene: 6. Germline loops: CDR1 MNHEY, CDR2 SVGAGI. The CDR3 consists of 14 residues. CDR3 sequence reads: CASRPRDRNEKLFF. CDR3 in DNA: TGTGCCAGCAGGCCCCGGGACAGAAATGAAAAACTGTTTTTT.

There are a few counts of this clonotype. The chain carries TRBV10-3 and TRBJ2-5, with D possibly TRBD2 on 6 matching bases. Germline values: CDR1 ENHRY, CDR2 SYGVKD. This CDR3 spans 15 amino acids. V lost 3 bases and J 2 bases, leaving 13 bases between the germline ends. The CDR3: CAISDGTALQETQYF. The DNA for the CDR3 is TGTGCCATCAGTGATGGGACTGCGCTTCAAGAGACCCAGTACTTC.